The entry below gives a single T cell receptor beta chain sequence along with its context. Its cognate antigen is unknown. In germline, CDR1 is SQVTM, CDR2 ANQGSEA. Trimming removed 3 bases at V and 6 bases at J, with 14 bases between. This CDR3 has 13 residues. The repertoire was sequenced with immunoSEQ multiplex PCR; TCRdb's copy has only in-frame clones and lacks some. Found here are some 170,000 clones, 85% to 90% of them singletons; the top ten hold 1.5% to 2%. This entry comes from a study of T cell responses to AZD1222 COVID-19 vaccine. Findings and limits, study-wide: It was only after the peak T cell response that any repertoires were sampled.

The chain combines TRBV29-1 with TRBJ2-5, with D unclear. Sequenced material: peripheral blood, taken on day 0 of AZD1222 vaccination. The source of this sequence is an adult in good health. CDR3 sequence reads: CSVDSTRPQTQYF. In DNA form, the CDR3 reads TGCAGCGTTGATTCGACCCGCCCGCAGACCCAGTACTTC.